Listed below are T cell receptor beta chains from one sample, sequenced in a study of cytotoxic CD8 clonotypes in ibrutinib-treated CLL. Data came from immunoSEQ multiplex PCR; TCRdb stores just in-frame clones and leaves some out. The table includes roughly 220,000 clones, approximately 70% detected once. The source was PBMCs, collected after 12 months of ibrutinib treatment. Every receptor here comes from a human donor with chronic lymphocytic leukemia. The CDR3 runs from the conserved cysteine through the conserved F or W. The D gene is left open where the match is weak. Clone size is given for some rows only: seen once, a few or many times, or a class if the clone is expanded.

clone_size: few
v_call: TRBV25-1
j_call: TRBJ2-7
d_call: .
cdr3_aa: CASSGGSGAYEQYF
cdr3_nt: TGTGCCAGCAGCGGCGGGTCAGGGGCCTACGAGCAGTACTTC

clone_size: .
v_call: TRBV7-9
j_call: TRBJ2-7
d_call: TRBD2
cdr3_aa: CASSSLAREQYF
cdr3_nt: TGTGCCAGCAGCTCACTAGCGAGGGAGCAGTACTTC

clone_size: .
v_call: TRBV28
j_call: TRBJ2-1
d_call: .
cdr3_aa: CASSPSWRVGEQFF
cdr3_nt: TGTGCCAGCAGTCCTTCGTGGAGGGTTGGAGAGCAGTTCTTC

clone_size: .
v_call: TRBV7-9
j_call: TRBJ1-4
d_call: .
cdr3_aa: CASSSIPVTREKLFF
cdr3_nt: TGTGCCAGCAGCTCAATACCAGTTACGAGAGAAAAACTGTTTTTT

clone_size: .
v_call: TRBV28
j_call: TRBJ2-5
d_call: TRBD2
cdr3_aa: CASSRSGGRLETQYF
cdr3_nt: TGTGCCAGCAGTCGATCGGGGGGGCGCCTGGAGACCCAGTACTTC

clone_size: .
v_call: TRBV29-1
j_call: TRBJ1-1
d_call: .
cdr3_aa: CSVVPIRATNTEAFF
cdr3_nt: TGCAGCGTTGTTCCCATTAGGGCGACGAACACTGAAGCTTTCTTT

clone_size: .
v_call: TRBV5-6
j_call: TRBJ1-4
d_call: TRBD1
cdr3_aa: CASSLWDRTMEKLFF
cdr3_nt: TGTGCCAGCAGCCTATGGGACAGGACCATGGAAAAACTGTTTTTT

clone_size: .
v_call: TRBV11-2
j_call: TRBJ1-2
d_call: .
cdr3_aa: CASSLASAGIYGYTF
cdr3_nt: TGTGCCAGCAGCTTAGCGTCGGCGGGGATCTATGGCTACACCTTC

clone_size: .
v_call: TRBV7-2
j_call: TRBJ2-6
d_call: TRBD1
cdr3_aa: CASRLTGVGTGANVLTF
cdr3_nt: TGTGCCAGCAGACTAACAGGGGTAGGAACTGGGGCCAACGTCCTGACTTTC

clone_size: .
v_call: TRBV19
j_call: TRBJ2-7
d_call: TRBD2
cdr3_aa: CASSRGGSYEQYF
cdr3_nt: TGTGCCAGTAGTCGGGGGGGCTCCTACGAGCAGTACTTC

clone_size: once
v_call: TRBV28
j_call: TRBJ2-6
d_call: .
cdr3_aa: CASRTPGANVLTF
cdr3_nt: TGTGCCAGCAGGACCCCTGGGGCCAACGTCCTGACTTTC